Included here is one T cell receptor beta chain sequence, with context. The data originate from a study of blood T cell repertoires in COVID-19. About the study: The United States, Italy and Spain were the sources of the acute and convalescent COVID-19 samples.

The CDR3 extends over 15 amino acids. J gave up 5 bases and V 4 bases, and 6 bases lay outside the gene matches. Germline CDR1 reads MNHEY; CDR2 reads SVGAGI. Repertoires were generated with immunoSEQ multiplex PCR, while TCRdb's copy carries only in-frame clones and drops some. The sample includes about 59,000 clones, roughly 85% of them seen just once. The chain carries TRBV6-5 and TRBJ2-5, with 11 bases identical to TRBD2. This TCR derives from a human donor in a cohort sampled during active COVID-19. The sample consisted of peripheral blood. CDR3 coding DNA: TGTGCCAGCAGTTCGACTAGCGGGGTGGGGGAGACCCAGTACTTC. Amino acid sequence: CASSSTSGVGETQYF.